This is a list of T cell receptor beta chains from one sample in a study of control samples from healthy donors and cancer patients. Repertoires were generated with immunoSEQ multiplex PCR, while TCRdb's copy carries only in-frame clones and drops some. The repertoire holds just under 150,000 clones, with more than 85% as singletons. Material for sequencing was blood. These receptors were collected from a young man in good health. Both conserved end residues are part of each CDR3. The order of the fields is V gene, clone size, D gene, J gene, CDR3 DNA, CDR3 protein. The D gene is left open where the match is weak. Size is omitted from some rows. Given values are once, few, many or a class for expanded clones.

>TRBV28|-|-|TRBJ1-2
TGTGCCAGCAGGCCCCGTGGGGGGCTAAGCTATGGCTACACCTTC
CASRPRGGLSYGYTF
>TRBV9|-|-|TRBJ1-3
TGTGCCAGCAGCGTAGAAGGGTATAGTGGAAACACCATATATTTT
CASSVEGYSGNTIYF
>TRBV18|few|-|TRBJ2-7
TGTGCCAGCTCACCATCCAATAACGGCTACGAGCAGTACTTC
CASSPSNNGYEQYF
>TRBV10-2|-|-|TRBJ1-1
TGCGCCAGTAGAACCGGTGGAAACACTGAAGCTTTCTTT
CASRTGGNTEAFF
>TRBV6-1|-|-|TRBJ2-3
TGTGCCAGCAGTGAGGACCGTATTAGCACAGATACGCAGTATTTT
CASSEDRISTDTQYF
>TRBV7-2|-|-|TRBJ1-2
TGTGCCAGCAGCTTAGAACAGGTCTATGGCTACACCTTC
CASSLEQVYGYTF
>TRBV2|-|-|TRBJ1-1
TGTGCCAGCAGTTACACCCCGGTTGAAGCTTTCTTT
CASSYTPVEAFF
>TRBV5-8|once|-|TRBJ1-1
TGTGCCAGCAGCTTGGGATCGGGGGATATGACTGAAGCTTTCTTT
CASSLGSGDMTEAFF
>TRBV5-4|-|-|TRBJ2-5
TGTGCCAGCAGCTTTAGTTGGGGGAACCAAGAGACCCAGTACTTC
CASSFSWGNQETQYF
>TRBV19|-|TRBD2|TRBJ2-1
TGTGCCAGTAGTATATCGGCGGGGGGGCCGGATGAGCAGTTCTTC
CASSISAGGPDEQFF
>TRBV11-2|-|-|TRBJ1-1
TGTGCCAGCAGCTTAGATGGGAGTGAAGCTTTCTTT
CASSLDGSEAFF
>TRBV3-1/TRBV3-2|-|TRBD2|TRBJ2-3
TGTGCCAGCAGCCAAGACGGGGCCCCCAGCGGGGTTGTTACTAGCACAGATACGCAGTATTTT
CASSQDGAPSGVVTSTDTQYF
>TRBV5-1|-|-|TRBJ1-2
TGCGCCAGCAGCCGCCCTTCGGGGGGCGCGGATGGCTACACCTTC
CASSRPSGGADGYTF
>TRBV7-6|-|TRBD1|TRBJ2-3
TGTGCCAGCAGCTTTTCCGGGACAGGGGAGCCAGATACGCAGTATTTT
CASSFSGTGEPDTQYF
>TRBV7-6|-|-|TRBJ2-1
TGTGCCAGCAGCCCAGGCAGGAGCTCCTACAATGAGCAGTTCTTC
CASSPGRSSYNEQFF
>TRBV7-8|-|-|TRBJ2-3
TGTGCCAGCAGCTTAGCGACGACTCAAAGGGATACGCAGTATTTT
CASSLATTQRDTQYF
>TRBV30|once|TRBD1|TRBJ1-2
TGTGCCTGGAGTCGGACAGGGGGAGTCTATGGCTACACCTTC
CAWSRTGGVYGYTF
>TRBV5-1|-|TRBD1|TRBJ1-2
TGCGCCAGCAGCTTTAGGCAGGGGGGTTCCTCTAACTATGGCTACACCTTC
CASSFRQGGSSNYGYTF
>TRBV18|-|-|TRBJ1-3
TGTGCCAGCTCACCACTTGGGACAAAAAGCTCTGGAAACACCATATATTTT
CASSPLGTKSSGNTIYF
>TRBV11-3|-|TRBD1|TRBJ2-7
TGTGCCAGCAGCTTAGTGGACAGGGGGGCCGGGGAGCAGTACTTC
CASSLVDRGAGEQYF
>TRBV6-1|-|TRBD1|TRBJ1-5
TGTGCCAGCAGTGAAACTCAGGGGGAGGATCAGCCCCAGCATTTT
CASSETQGEDQPQHF
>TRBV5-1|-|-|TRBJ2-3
TGCGCCAGCAGCTGGACAAAAGGGGCAGATACGCAGTATTTT
CASSWTKGADTQYF